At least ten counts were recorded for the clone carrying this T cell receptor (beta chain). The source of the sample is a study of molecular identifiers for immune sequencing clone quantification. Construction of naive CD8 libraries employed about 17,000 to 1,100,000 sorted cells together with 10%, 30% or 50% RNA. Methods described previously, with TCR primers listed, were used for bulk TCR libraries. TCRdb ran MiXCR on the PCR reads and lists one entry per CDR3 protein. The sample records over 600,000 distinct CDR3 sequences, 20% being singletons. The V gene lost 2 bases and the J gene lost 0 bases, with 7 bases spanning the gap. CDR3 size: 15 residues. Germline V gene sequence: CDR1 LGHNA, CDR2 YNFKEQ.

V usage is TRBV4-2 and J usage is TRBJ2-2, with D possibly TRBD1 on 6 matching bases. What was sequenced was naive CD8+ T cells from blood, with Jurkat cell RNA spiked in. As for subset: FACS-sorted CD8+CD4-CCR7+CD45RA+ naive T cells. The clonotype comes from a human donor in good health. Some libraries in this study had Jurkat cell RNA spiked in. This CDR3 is CASSQRDTNTGELFF. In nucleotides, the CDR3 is TGTGCCAGCAGCCAACGGGACACGAACACCGGGGAGCTGTTTTTT.